The clone carrying this TCR beta chain appeared many times. Its matching antigen is unknown. The lymph nodes were axillary draining lymph nodes from breast cancer patients. The data originate from a study of breast tumors, draining lymph nodes, adjacent tissues. Regarding the study as a whole: That most tumor T cells come from lymph nodes remained unproven.

TCRdb called the multiplex PCR reads again in MiXCR, with one record for every CDR3 protein. The sample includes approximately 190,000 distinct CDR3 sequences, 25% to 40% of them seen just once. The CDR3 runs to 15 residues. Germline V gene sequence: CDR1 SGDLS, CDR2 YYNGEE. V lost 3 bases, J lost 9 bases, and 19 bases lay in between. This receptor was taken from a female donor with breast cancer. Some clones in this sample may be carry-over from other donors' samples. The sequencing input was axillary lymph node tissue. This sequence joins TRBV9 and TRBJ2-1, with D possibly matching TRBD2 (7 bases). CDR3 nucleotides: TGTGCCAGCAGCGGAGGGGGGGGTCCCACGGGTGAGCAGTTCTTC. The encoded protein is CASSGGGGPTGEQFF.